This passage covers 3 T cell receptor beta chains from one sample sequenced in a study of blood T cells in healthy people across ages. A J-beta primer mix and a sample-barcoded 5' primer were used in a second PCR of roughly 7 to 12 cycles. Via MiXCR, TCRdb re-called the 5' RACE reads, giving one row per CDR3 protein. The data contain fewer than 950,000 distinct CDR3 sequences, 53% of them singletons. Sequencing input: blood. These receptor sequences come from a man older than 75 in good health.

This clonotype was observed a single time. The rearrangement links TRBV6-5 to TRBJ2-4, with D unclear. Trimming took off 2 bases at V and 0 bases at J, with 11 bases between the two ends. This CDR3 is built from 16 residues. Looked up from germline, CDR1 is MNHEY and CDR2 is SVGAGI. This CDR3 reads CASSYSQTLAKNIQYF. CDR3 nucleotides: TGTGCCAGCAGTTACAGCCAGACGCTAGCCAAAAACATTCAGTACTTC.

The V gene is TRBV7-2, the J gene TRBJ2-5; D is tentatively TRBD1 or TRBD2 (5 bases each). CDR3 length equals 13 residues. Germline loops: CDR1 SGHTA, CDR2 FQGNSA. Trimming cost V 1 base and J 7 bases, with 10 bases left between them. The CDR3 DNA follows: TGTGCCAGCAGCTTAGGTGGGACCCCGACCCAGTACTTC. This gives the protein CASSLGGTPTQYF.

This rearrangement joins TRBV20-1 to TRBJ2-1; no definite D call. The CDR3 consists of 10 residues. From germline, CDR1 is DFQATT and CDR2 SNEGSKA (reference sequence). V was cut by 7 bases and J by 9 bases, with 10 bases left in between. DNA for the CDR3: TGCAGTGTTAGTCCTGGTGAGCAGTTCTTC. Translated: CSVSPGEQFF.